This entry features one T cell receptor (beta chain) sequence. Here immunoSEQ multiplex PCR was the method, and the copy in TCRdb shows in-frame clones only, minus some. Here the sample spans under 300,000 clones, around 87% being singletons. The entry originates in a study of blood T cell repertoires in COVID-19. This receptor was identified in a woman in her sixties or seventies with active or convalescent COVID-19. The sequenced sample consisted of peripheral blood.

The CDR3 DNA reads as TGCGCCAGCCTGGGGGCGGTGAGCTCCTATAATTCACCCCTCCACTTT. It codes for CASLGAVSSYNSPLHF. This chain joins TRBV10-2 and TRBJ1-6; the D gene is possibly TRBD1 (6 bases). CDR1 and CDR2 from the germline V gene are WSHSY and SAAADI. This CDR3 contains 16 residues. Deletions cut 8 bases from V and 0 bases from J, with 14 bases between.